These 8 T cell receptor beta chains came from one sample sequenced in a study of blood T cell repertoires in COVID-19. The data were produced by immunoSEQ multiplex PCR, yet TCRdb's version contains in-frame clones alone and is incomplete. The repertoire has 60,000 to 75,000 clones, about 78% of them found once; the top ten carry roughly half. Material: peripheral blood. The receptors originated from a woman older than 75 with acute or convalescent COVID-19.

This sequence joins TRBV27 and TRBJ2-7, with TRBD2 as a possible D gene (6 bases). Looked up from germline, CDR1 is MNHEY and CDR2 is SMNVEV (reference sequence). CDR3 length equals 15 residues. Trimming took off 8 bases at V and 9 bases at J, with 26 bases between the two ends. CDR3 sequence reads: CASPPETSGRRGQYF. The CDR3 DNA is TGTGCCAGCCCCCCTGAGACTAGTGGTCGAAGGGGGCAGTACTTC.

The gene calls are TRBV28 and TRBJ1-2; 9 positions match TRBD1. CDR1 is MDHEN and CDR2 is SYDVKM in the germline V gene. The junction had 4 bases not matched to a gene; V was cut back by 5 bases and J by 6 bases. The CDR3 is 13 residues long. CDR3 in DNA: TGTGCCAGCAGTCCCGGACAGGGGAATGGCTACACCTTC. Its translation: CASSPGQGNGYTF.

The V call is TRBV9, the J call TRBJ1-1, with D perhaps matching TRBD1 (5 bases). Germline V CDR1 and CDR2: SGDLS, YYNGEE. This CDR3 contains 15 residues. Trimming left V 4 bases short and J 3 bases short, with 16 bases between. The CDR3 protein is CASSLGTREDTEAFF. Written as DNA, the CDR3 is TGTGCCAGCAGCTTAGGGACTAGGGAGGACACTGAAGCTTTCTTT.

Here the CDR3 reads CASRGETGVLNTEAFF. In DNA, the CDR3 is TGTGCCAGCAGGGGCGAGACAGGGGTCCTGAACACTGAAGCTTTCTTT. V gene TRBV27 combines with J gene TRBJ1-1; 8 positions match TRBD1. The J segment lost 0 bases and the V segment lost 6 bases, leaving 9 bases of the junction unmatched. Germline CDR1 and CDR2: MNHEY and SMNVEV (reference sequence). The CDR3 is 16 residues long.

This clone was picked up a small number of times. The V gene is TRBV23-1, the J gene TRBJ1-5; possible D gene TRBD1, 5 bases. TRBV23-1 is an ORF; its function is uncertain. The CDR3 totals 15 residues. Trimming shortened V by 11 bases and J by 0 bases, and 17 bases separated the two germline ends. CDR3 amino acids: CALPGRGDSNQPQHF. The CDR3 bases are TGCGCCCTCCCCGGGAGGGGCGATAGCAATCAGCCCCAGCATTTT.

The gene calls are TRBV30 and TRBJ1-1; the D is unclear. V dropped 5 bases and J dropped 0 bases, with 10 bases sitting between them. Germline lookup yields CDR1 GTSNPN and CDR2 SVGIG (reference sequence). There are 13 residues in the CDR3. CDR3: CAWGDGVNTEAFF. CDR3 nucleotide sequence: TGTGCCTGGGGAGACGGGGTGAACACTGAAGCTTTCTTT.

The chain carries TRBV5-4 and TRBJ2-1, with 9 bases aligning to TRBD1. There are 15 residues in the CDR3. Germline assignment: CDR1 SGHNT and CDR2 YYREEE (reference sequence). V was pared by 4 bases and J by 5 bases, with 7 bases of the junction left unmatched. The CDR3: CASSEKRQGDNEQFF. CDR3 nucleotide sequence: TGTGCCAGCAGCGAAAAGAGACAGGGGGACAATGAGCAGTTCTTC.

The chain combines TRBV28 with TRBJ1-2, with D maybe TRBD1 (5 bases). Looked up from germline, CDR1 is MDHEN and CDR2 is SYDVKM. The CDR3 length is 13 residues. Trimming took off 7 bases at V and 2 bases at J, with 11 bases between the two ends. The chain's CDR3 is CASNPDRNYGYTF. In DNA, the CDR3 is TGTGCCAGCAACCCAGACAGAAACTATGGCTACACCTTC.